This TCR beta chain was sequenced during a study of blood T cell repertoires in COVID-19. As for the study in general: Acute and convalescent COVID-19 specimens originated in the United States, Italy and Spain. Nucleic acid was either cDNA or gDNA, and it came from T cells, B-cell-depleted T cells, or PBMCs.

Clones were read by immunoSEQ multiplex PCR, and TCRdb kept only the in-frame ones, dropping some. Of 300,000 to 450,000 clones in the sample, roughly 80% were seen once. The V gene end was trimmed by 4 bases and the J gene end by 8 bases; junction bases not matched to a gene: 13. The CDR3 is 16 amino acids. CDR1 GTSNPN and CDR2 SVGIG come from the germline V gene (reference sequence). This sequence originates from a human donor with acute or convalescent COVID-19. The donor label of this sample is uncertain. V and J are TRBV30 and TRBJ2-1; 11 bases agree with TRBD2. The sequenced sample was peripheral blood. The CDR3, as DNA: TGTGCCTGGACCCCGGGGGTGCTAGCGGGGGGATATGAGCAGTTCTTC. Amino acids: CAWTPGVLAGGYEQFF. The full variable domain, with the rest looked up from reference TRBV30 and TRBJ2-1, is SQTIHQWPATLVQPVGSPLSLECTVEGTSNPNLYWYRQAAGRGLQLLFYSVGIGQISSEVPQNLSASRPQDRQFILSSKKLLLSDSGFYLCAWTPGVLAGGYEQFFGPGTRLTVL.